A single sample gave rise to the 17 T cell receptor beta chains below, sequenced in a study of breast tumors, draining lymph nodes, adjacent tissues. The lymph nodes were axillary draining lymph nodes from breast cancer patients. MiXCR, run by TCRdb on the multiplex PCR reads, gives a single entry per CDR3 protein. The profile shows about 270,000 distinct CDR3 sequences, more than 30% of them singletons. The sample was axillary lymph node tissue. The receptors derive from a female donor with breast cancer. Some clones in this sample may be carry-over from other donors' samples.

This clonotype was counted only a few times. This may be a read error: a much more frequent sequence differs by one nucleotide. V gene TRBV20-1 combines with J gene TRBJ2-1; 11 bases map to TRBD2. J lost 2 bases, V lost 0 bases, and 6 bases had no gene match. The CDR3 contains 17 residues. CDR1 and CDR2 from the germline V gene are DFQATT and SNEGSKA (reference sequence). CDR3 in DNA: TGCAGTGCTAGAGACGATAGCGGGAGGGCTACCTACAATGAGCAGTTCTTC. The encoded protein is CSARDDSGRATYNEQFF.

This clonotype was recorded many times. The chain is built from TRBV28 and TRBJ1-2, with 8 bases aligning to TRBD1. CDR1 MDHEN and CDR2 SYDVKM come from the germline V gene. The J segment lost 8 bases and the V segment lost 6 bases, leaving 14 bases of the junction unmatched. The CDR3 contains 15 residues. The CDR3 spells CASSRMTDRARGYTF. CDR3 coding DNA: TGTGCCAGCAGCCGTATGACGGACAGGGCGAGGGGCTACACCTTC.

This clonotype has ten or more counts. V gene TRBV7-8 combines with J gene TRBJ1-2; 8 bases are a match to TRBD1. This CDR3 region has 15 residues. Per the germline V gene, CDR1 is SGHVS and CDR2 is FQNEAQ. The V and J ends lost 2 bases and 8 bases, in that order; junction bases with no gene match: 10. The CDR3 region has the DNA TGTGCCAGCAGCTTATCGTCAGGGGGCATGGGCGGCTACACCTTC. It codes for CASSLSSGGMGGYTF. The variable domain in full, completed from reference TRBV7-8 and TRBJ1-2, reads GAGVSQSPRYKVAKRGQDVALRCDPISGHVSLFWYQQALGQGPEFLTYFQNEAQLDKSGLPSDRFFAERPEGSVSTLKIQRTQQEDSAVYLCASSLSSGGMGGYTFGSGTRLTVV.

There are many counts of this clonotype. The chain joins TRBV20-1 to TRBJ2-7; TRBD1 aligns across 9 bases. The CDR3 has 13 amino acids. The germline V gene encodes CDR1 DFQATT and CDR2 SNEGSKA (reference sequence). V was clipped by 3 bases and J by 6 bases; unmatched bases: 6. CDR3 DNA sequence: TGCAGTGCTAGGAGGGACAGGGTTGCCGAGCAGTACTTC. Translated, it gives CSARRDRVAEQYF.

With respect to this clonotype: A single base separates this from a much larger clone, so it may be a read error. V usage is TRBV20-1 and J usage is TRBJ2-7; 11 bases align to TRBD2. The J segment lost 12 bases and the V segment lost 2 bases, leaving 6 bases of the junction unmatched. CDR3 length: 12 amino acids. The germline gives CDR1 DFQATT, CDR2 SNEGSKA (reference sequence). CDR3 in DNA: TGCAGTGCTAGAACTAGCGGGAGTCAGCCGTACTTC. Protein: CSARTSGSQPYF.

The sample holds a few counts of this clonotype. This clone may be a read error of a much larger clone one base away. The CDR3 region is CASSALAVAGELFF. CDR3 nucleotides: TGTGCCAGCAGCGCCCTAGCAGTTGCCGGGGAGCTGTTTTTT. V gene TRBV2 combines with J gene TRBJ2-2; possible D gene TRBD2, 5 bases. V dropped 6 bases and J dropped 6 bases, with 14 bases sitting between them. CDR3 length: 14 residues. Germline CDR1 reads SNHLY; CDR2 reads FYNNEI.

The chain carries TRBV24-1 and TRBJ1-5; D gene unclear. The CDR3 sequence is 13 residues long. Germline CDR1 is KGHDR and CDR2 is SFDVKD. The DNA of the CDR3 is TGTGCTAGACCCGTGAGTAGCAATCAGCCCCAGCATTTT. Amino acids: CARPVSSNQPQHF.

This clonotype was observed many times. This sequence joins TRBV5-1 and TRBJ1-3; tentative D call: TRBD1 (6 bases). CDR3 size: 14 residues. Germline CDR1 SGHRS, CDR2 YFSETQ. Between the trimmed V and J ends, which lost 5 bases and 0 bases, there was a span of 9 bases. Written as DNA, the CDR3 is TGCGCCAGCAGTGGACAGAGCTCTGGAAACACCATATATTTT. Translation gives CASSGQSSGNTIYF.

In its sample, this clonotype was seen many times. V gene TRBV5-1 combines with J gene TRBJ2-3; no clear D gene. The CDR3 consists of 15 residues. The germline CDR1 and CDR2 sequences are SGHRS and YFSETQ. The V and J ends lost 0 bases and 2 bases respectively, with 10 bases between them. CDR3 sequence: CASSLGQQFTDTQYF. DNA of the CDR3: TGCGCCAGCAGCTTGGGGCAGCAATTCACAGATACGCAGTATTTT.

V gene TRBV6-5 combines with J gene TRBJ2-4; 7 bases fit TRBD1. This CDR3 is 15 amino acids long. Trimming at V came to 4 bases and at J to 5 bases, leaving 8 bases not matched to a gene. Germline V gives CDR1 MNHEY, CDR2 SVGAGI. The CDR3 protein is CASSSSWDRENIQYF. DNA of the CDR3: TGTGCCAGCAGTTCTTCTTGGGACAGAGAAAACATTCAGTACTTC.

This clonotype was recorded many times. V gene TRBV20-1 combines with J gene TRBJ1-6, with D possibly being TRBD1 (6 bases). Germline V lookup: CDR1 DFQATT, CDR2 SNEGSKA (reference sequence). The length of the CDR3 is 15 residues. Trimming removed 6 bases from V and 9 bases from J, with 21 bases in between. CDR3 region: CSARTQGNGTSPLHF. Here the CDR3 DNA reads TGCAGTGCCAGAACCCAGGGGAACGGTACTTCACCCCTCCACTTT.

This clonotype was seen a handful of times. The chain couples TRBV14 to TRBJ2-1; TRBD2 matches at 9 bases. Germline V gene data show CDR1 as SGHDN and CDR2 as FVKESK. V gave up 0 bases and J gave up 2 bases; unmatched junction bases: 5. The CDR3 runs 17 residues. The CDR3 reads CASSQEPLAGPYNEQFF. The CDR3 region has the DNA TGTGCCAGCAGCCAAGAACCCCTAGCGGGACCCTACAATGAGCAGTTCTTC.

Only one count was recorded for this clonotype. Relative to the germline gene, one junction end is altered; a read error may explain this. V gene TRBV11-1 combines with J gene TRBJ2-2, with D possibly TRBD2 on 5 matching bases. The CDR3 totals 13 residues. Germline V gene lookup returns CDR1 SGHAT and CDR2 FQDESV (reference sequence). The CDR3 bases are TGTGCCAGCAGCTTAGCTCGCGCCGGGGAGCTGTTTTTC. It translates to CASSLARAGELFF.

This clonotype showed up many times. The chain has TRBV12-3 or TRBV12-4 and TRBJ2-1; 12 bases agree with TRBD2. With 10 bases clipped from V and 12 bases from J, the junction kept 10 bases outside the gene matches. The CDR3 runs 13 residues. CDR3 in DNA: TGTGCCACCGGGACTAGCGGGTGGGGTCGGCAGTTCTTC. This sequence encodes CATGTSGWGRQFF.

This clonotype was observed many times. This rearrangement joins TRBV20-1 to TRBJ1-4; D may be TRBD1 (6 bases). CDR3 length equals 13 residues. Germline lookup yields CDR1 DFQATT and CDR2 SNEGSKA (reference sequence). Trimming left V 2 bases short and J 10 bases short, with 14 bases between. This CDR3 is CSARPGTFRKLFF. The DNA of the CDR3 is TGCAGTGCTAGACCTGGGACATTCCGAAAACTGTTTTTT.

This clonotype was recorded many times. The chain carries TRBV7-2 and TRBJ2-1; TRBD2 matches at 7 bases. With 3 bases clipped from V and 4 bases from J, the junction kept 6 bases outside the gene matches. This CDR3 spans 15 amino acids. Looked up from germline, CDR1 is SGHTA and CDR2 is FQGNSA. CDR3 in amino acids: CASSFERGGYNEQFF. CDR3 bases: TGTGCCAGCAGCTTTGAGCGGGGAGGTTACAATGAGCAGTTCTTC.

The chain recombines TRBV5-5 with TRBJ2-5; D unresolved. Germline CDR1 is SGHKS and CDR2 is YYEKEE (reference sequence). CDR3 length: 15 residues. Trimming left V 0 bases short and J 2 bases short, with 11 bases between. The CDR3 loop is CASSLGLARQETQYF. The CDR3 DNA reads as TGTGCCAGCAGCTTGGGGTTAGCCCGACAAGAGACCCAGTACTTC.